Following are 26 T cell receptor beta chains from one sample sequenced in a study of blood T cell repertoires in COVID-19. Here immunoSEQ multiplex PCR was the method, and the copy in TCRdb shows in-frame clones only, minus some. The sample shows roughly 100,000 clones, over 75% of them seen only once. The material sequenced was peripheral blood. These receptors all come from a human donor in a cohort sampled during active COVID-19.

The CDR3 sequence is CASSAGTSWTGELFF. The CDR3 DNA reads as TGTGCCAGCAGCGCCGGGACTAGTTGGACCGGGGAGCTGTTTTTT. The V gene is TRBV9, the J gene TRBJ2-2, with 8 nucleotides matching TRBD2. Germline V gives CDR1 SGDLS, CDR2 YYNGEE. This CDR3 is built from 15 residues. V shed 3 bases, J shed 5 bases, and the junction held 6 bases outside the gene matches.

The chain carries TRBV5-8 and TRBJ2-7, with TRBD1 matching 8 bases. This CDR3 is built from 15 residues. The V segment lost 4 bases and the J segment 2 bases; nucleotides outside the gene matches: 8. The germline V gene has CDR1 SGHTS and CDR2 YDEGEE. CDR3: CASSRRGQEAYEQYF. The CDR3 nucleotides are TGTGCCAGCAGCCGTCGGGGACAGGAGGCCTACGAGCAGTACTTC.

The V and J genes are TRBV5-4 and TRBJ2-1, with TRBD2 matching over 8 bases. Germline-derived CDR1 and CDR2 are SGHNT and YYREEE (reference sequence). The CDR3 runs 14 residues. V was clipped by 4 bases and J by 8 bases; unmatched bases: 8. CDR3 sequence reads: CASSPRGRGDEQFF. In DNA, the CDR3 is TGTGCCAGCAGCCCCCGGGGGCGGGGGGATGAGCAGTTCTTC.

This clone was picked up a small number of times. This chain connects TRBV5-1 to TRBJ1-6, with TRBD1 as a possible D gene (6 bases). V was clipped by 4 bases and J by 9 bases, with 14 bases between them. Germline V gives CDR1 SGHRS, CDR2 YFSETQ. The CDR3 runs 14 residues. CDR3 sequence: CASSAHTGSSPLHF. For the CDR3, the DNA is TGCGCCAGCAGCGCACACACAGGGAGTTCACCCCTCCACTTT.

V and J are TRBV5-1 and TRBJ1-3; the match to TRBD1 covers 9 bases. Germline values: CDR1 SGHRS, CDR2 YFSETQ. The CDR3 extends over 15 amino acids. Trimming cost V 4 bases and J 0 bases; bases outside gene matches: 2. The CDR3: CASSAGQGSGNTIYF. The CDR3 region has the DNA TGCGCCAGCAGCGCGGGACAGGGCTCTGGAAACACCATATATTTT.

CDR3 protein: CASSQHPDRGSEQYF. The CDR3 DNA reads TGCGCCAGCAGCCAACACCCGGACAGGGGAAGCGAGCAGTACTTC. The chain has TRBV4-1 and TRBJ2-7; 9 bases are shared with TRBD1. CDR3 size: 15 residues. Germline CDR1 MGHRA, CDR2 YSYEKL. The ends lost 2 bases at V and 6 bases at J; junction bases unmatched: 8.

The chain is built from TRBV9 and TRBJ2-4; 7 bases align to TRBD1. V gave up 3 bases and J gave up 6 bases; unmatched junction bases: 12. Germline CDR1 reads SGDLS; CDR2 reads YYNGEE. The CDR3 consists of 16 residues. CDR3 coding DNA: TGTGCCAGCAGCGCGCCTTCTACAGGGGACGCAAACATTCAGTACTTC. It specifies CASSAPSTGDANIQYF.

This clone was seen just once. The chain joins TRBV5-4 to TRBJ2-7; perhaps TRBD2 as D (6 bases). Per germline, CDR1 SGHNT and CDR2 YYREEE (reference sequence). V gave up 4 bases and J gave up 2 bases, with 13 bases separating them. CDR3 length: 14 amino acids. DNA for the CDR3: TGTGCCAGCAGCCCGGGACTGGCAACCTACGAGCAGTACTTC. Translated, it gives CASSPGLATYEQYF.

This chain connects TRBV19 to TRBJ2-7, with TRBD1 identical over 9 bases. The CDR3 contains 16 residues. Trimming took 5 bases from V and 7 from J; bases not matched to a gene: 15. CDR1 and CDR2 from the germline V gene are LNHDA and SQIVND (reference sequence). CDR3 residues: CASSYSGTGRMWEQYF. The CDR3 DNA sequence: TGTGCCAGTAGTTACTCCGGGACAGGGAGGATGTGGGAGCAGTACTTC.

This clone was observed a handful of times. The chain couples TRBV5-4 to TRBJ2-7; 10 bases line up with TRBD2. The germline CDR1 and CDR2 sequences are SGHNT and YYREEE (reference sequence). Losses at the gene ends were 4 bases for V and 7 bases for J; bases not matched to a gene: 8. The CDR3 covers 14 residues. The chain's CDR3 is CASSGGGTSEEQYF. CDR3 bases: TGTGCCAGCAGCGGGGGGGGGACTAGCGAAGAGCAGTACTTC. Drawing the rest from reference TRBV5-4 and TRBJ2-7, the complete variable domain is ETGVTQSPTHLIKTRGQQVTLRCSSQSGHNTVSWYQQALGQGPQFIFQYYREEENGRGNFPPRFSGLQFPNYSSELNVNALELDDSALYLCASSGGGTSEEQYFGPGTRLTVT.

The genes are TRBV5-1 and TRBJ2-7; D not resolved. Trimming cost V 3 bases and J 0 bases, with 7 bases left between them. The CDR3 extends over 13 amino acids. Germline CDR1 is SGHRS and CDR2 is YFSETQ. CDR3 sequence (DNA): TGCGCCAGCAGCTCGCCAGACTCCTACGAGCAGTACTTC. It encodes CASSSPDSYEQYF.

The gene calls are TRBV25-1 and TRBJ2-1; 12 bases map to TRBD2. Trimming removed 8 bases from V and 9 bases from J; junction bases left unmatched: 2. The germline V gene has CDR1 MGHDK and CDR2 SYGVNS. This CDR3 region has 12 residues. CDR3 sequence (DNA): TGTGCCAGCGGGGGACTAGCGGGTGAGCAGTTCTTC. The encoded protein is CASGGLAGEQFF.

The chain employs TRBV6-4 and TRBJ2-1; 13 bases fit TRBD2. The V gene's germline CDR1 is MRHNA and CDR2 SNTAGT. V trimming: 5 bases; J trimming: 9 bases; junction bases outside the gene matches: 7. The CDR3 loop spans 15 amino acids. CDR3 DNA: TGTGCCAGCAGTCCTGGACTAGCGGGAGTCAGTGAGCAGTTCTTC. Translated, it gives CASSPGLAGVSEQFF.

The rearrangement uses TRBV19 and TRBJ2-7; TRBD2 might be the D (5 bases). This CDR3 contains 13 residues. CDR1 and CDR2 from the germline V gene are LNHDA and SQIVND (reference sequence). V shed 7 bases and J shed 1 base, with 11 bases lying between them. The CDR3 nucleotides read TGTGCCAGTACCGCTGGACTTTCCTACGAGCAGTACTTC. Translation gives CASTAGLSYEQYF.

The chain employs TRBV6-2 or TRBV6-3 and TRBJ1-1, with 9 bases fitting TRBD1. V dropped 5 bases and J dropped 4; count of bases not matched to a gene: 8. The CDR3 is 15 residues long. The germline V gene has CDR1 MNHEY and CDR2 SVGEGT. CDR3 bases: TGTGCCAGCAGTCTCCATACGACAGGGGGCACTGAAGCTTTCTTT. Translated, it gives CASSLHTTGGTEAFF.

V gene TRBV3-1 (or the pseudogene TRBV3-2) combines with J gene TRBJ2-5; 11 positions agree with TRBD2. In germline, CDR1 is LGHDT, CDR2 YNNKEL (reference sequence). This CDR3 contains 16 residues. Losses at the gene ends were 7 bases for V and 4 bases for J; bases not matched to a gene: 11. CDR3 region: CASNILAGGRGETQYF. The CDR3 bases are TGTGCCAGCAACATTTTAGCGGGGGGGCGCGGAGAGACCCAGTACTTC.

This clone was seen just once. The chain has TRBV7-9 and TRBJ2-7; TRBD1 might be the D (6 bases). CDR3 length: 12 amino acids. Trimming took 4 bases from V and 7 from J, leaving 11 bases between them. Germline V gene lookup returns CDR1 SEHNR and CDR2 FQNEAQ (reference sequence). The CDR3: CASSSGVIEQYF. The CDR3 coding sequence is TGTGCCAGCAGCTCAGGGGTAATAGAGCAGTACTTC. The full variable domain, with the rest looked up from reference TRBV7-9 and TRBJ2-7, is DTGVSQNPRHKITKRGQNVTFRCDPISEHNRLYWYRQTLGQGPEFLTYFQNEAQLEKSRLLSDRFSAERPKGSFSTLEIQRTEQGDSAMYLCASSSGVIEQYFGPGTRLTVT.

V is TRBV28 and J is TRBJ1-1; the D gene is possibly TRBD1 (6 bases). Germline loops: CDR1 MDHEN, CDR2 SYDVKM. Trimming shortened V by 3 bases and J by 7 bases, and 9 bases separated the two germline ends. CDR3 length: 12 residues. CDR3 in DNA: TGTGCCAGCAGTTTGGAGACAGGTGAAGCTTTCTTT. Translation gives CASSLETGEAFF.

The V call is TRBV12-3 or TRBV12-4, the J call TRBJ2-1, with D maybe TRBD2 (6 bases). V was shortened by 1 base and J by 9 bases, with 10 bases between the two germline ends. The CDR3 is 13 amino acids. The CDR3 spells CASSLGYGSEQFF. DNA of the CDR3: TGTGCCAGCAGTTTAGGATACGGGAGTGAGCAGTTCTTC.

This chain connects TRBV27 to TRBJ2-1, with D perhaps TRBD2 (5 bases). The germline CDR1 and CDR2 sequences are MNHEY and SMNVEV (reference sequence). V was trimmed by 4 bases and J by 2 bases, leaving 9 bases between them. The CDR3 covers 14 residues. The CDR3 sequence is CASSSAGTYNEQFF. CDR3 DNA sequence: TGTGCCAGCAGTTCGGCGGGCACCTACAATGAGCAGTTCTTC.

The CDR3 coding sequence is TGTGCCAGCAGCTATGGACAGTTATATGGCTACACCTTC. Its translation: CASSYGQLYGYTF. This rearrangement joins TRBV6-6 to TRBJ1-2; D may be TRBD1 (6 bases). The CDR3 is 13 residues long. Germline V gene data show CDR1 as MNHNY and CDR2 as SVGAGI (reference sequence). V lost 6 bases and J lost 5, with 13 bases in between.

The chain links TRBV7-9 to TRBJ2-3; D is possibly TRBD2 (6 bases). The germline V gene encodes CDR1 SEHNR and CDR2 FQNEAQ (reference sequence). V was trimmed by 4 bases and J by 4 bases, leaving 9 bases between them. The CDR3 contains 13 residues. The CDR3 nucleotides are TGTGCCAGCAGCTCCTCGGGGGCAGATACGCAGTATTTT. This sequence encodes CASSSSGADTQYF.

This clone was recorded only once. The V call is TRBV7-9, the J call TRBJ2-1; 12 bases agree with TRBD2. J gave up 8 bases and V 3 bases, and 11 bases lay outside the gene matches. Germline CDR1 and CDR2: SEHNR and FQNEAQ (reference sequence). The CDR3 is 17 amino acids. CDR3 nucleotide sequence: TGTGCCAGCAGCTTTACCTCCCTAGCGGGAGGGCTCGATGAGCAGTTCTTC. Protein sequence: CASSFTSLAGGLDEQFF. Filled out from reference TRBV7-9 and TRBJ2-1, the complete variable domain reads DTGVSQNPRHKITKRGQNVTFRCDPISEHNRLYWYRQTLGQGPEFLTYFQNEAQLEKSRLLSDRFSAERPKGSFSTLEIQRTEQGDSAMYLCASSFTSLAGGLDEQFFGPGTRLTVL.

The chain is built from TRBV28 and TRBJ2-5; the match to TRBD2 covers 9 bases. Germline loops: CDR1 MDHEN, CDR2 SYDVKM. The V segment lost 0 bases and the J segment 2 bases; nucleotides outside the gene matches: 4. The CDR3 extends over 16 amino acids. This CDR3 reads CASSLWPSGDQETQYF. CDR3 DNA: TGTGCCAGCAGTTTATGGCCTAGCGGGGATCAAGAGACCCAGTACTTC.

This chain connects TRBV7-9 to TRBJ2-5; TRBD1 might be the D (6 bases). CDR3 size: 15 residues. Trimming left V 2 bases short and J 3 bases short, with 13 bases between. Looked up from germline, CDR1 is SEHNR and CDR2 is FQNEAQ (reference sequence). In DNA form, the CDR3 reads TGTGCCAGCAGCTTATGGCTTGCAGGGGAAGAGACCCAGTACTTC. Translating gives CASSLWLAGEETQYF. The whole variable domain, remainder taken from reference TRBV7-9 and TRBJ2-5, is DTGVSQNPRHKITKRGQNVTFRCDPISEHNRLYWYRQTLGQGPEFLTYFQNEAQLEKSRLLSDRFSAERPKGSFSTLEIQRTEQGDSAMYLCASSLWLAGEETQYFGPGTRLLVL.

The J gene is TRBJ2-1, the V gene TRBV29-1; 11 positions agree with TRBD2. The V segment lost 6 bases and the J segment 4 bases; nucleotides outside the gene matches: 5. Germline CDR1 reads SQVTM; CDR2 reads ANQGSEA. CDR3 size: 14 residues. DNA of the CDR3: TGCAGCGTAGGACTAGCGGGTCGATACAATGAGCAGTTCTTC. Translation gives CSVGLAGRYNEQFF.